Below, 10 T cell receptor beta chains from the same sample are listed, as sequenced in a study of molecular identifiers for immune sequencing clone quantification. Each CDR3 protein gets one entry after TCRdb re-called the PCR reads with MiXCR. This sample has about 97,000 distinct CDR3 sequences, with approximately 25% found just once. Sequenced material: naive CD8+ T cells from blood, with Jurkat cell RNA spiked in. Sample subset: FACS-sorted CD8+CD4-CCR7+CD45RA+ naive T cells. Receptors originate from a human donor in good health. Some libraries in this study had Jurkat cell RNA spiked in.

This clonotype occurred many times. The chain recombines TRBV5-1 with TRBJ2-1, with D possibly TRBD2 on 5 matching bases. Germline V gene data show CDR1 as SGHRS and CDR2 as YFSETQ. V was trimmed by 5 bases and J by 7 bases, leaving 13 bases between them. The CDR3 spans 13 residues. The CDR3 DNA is TGCGCCAGCAGTTTACTAGTCCCAAATGAGCAGTTCTTC. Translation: CASSLLVPNEQFF.

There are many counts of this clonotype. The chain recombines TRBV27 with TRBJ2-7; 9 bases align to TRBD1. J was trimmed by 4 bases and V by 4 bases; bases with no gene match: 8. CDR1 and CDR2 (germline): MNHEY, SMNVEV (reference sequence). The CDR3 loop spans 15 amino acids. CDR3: CASSSGTGRIYEQYF. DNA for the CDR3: TGTGCCAGCAGTTCCGGGACAGGGAGGATTTACGAGCAGTACTTC.

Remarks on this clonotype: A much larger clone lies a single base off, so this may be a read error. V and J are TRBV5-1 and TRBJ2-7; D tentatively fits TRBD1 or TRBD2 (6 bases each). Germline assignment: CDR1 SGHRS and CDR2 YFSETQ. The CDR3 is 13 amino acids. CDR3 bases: TGCGCCAGCAGCATATCGGGGGCCTACAAGCAGTACTTC. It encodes CASSISGAYKQYF.

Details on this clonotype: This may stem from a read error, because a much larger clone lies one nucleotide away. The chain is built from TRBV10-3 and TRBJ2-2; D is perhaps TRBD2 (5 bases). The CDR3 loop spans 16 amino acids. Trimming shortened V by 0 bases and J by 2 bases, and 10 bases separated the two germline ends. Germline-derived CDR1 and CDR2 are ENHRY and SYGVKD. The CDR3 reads CAISESLVVNTGELFF. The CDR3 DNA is TGTGCCATCAGTGAGTCACTAGTGGTCAACACCGGGGAGCTGTTTTTT.

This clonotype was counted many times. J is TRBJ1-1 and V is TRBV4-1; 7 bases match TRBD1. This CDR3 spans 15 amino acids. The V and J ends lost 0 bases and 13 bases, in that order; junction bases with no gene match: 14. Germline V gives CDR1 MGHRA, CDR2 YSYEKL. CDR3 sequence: CASSQEPREGARLFF. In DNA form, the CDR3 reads TGCGCCAGCAGCCAAGAGCCCCGGGAGGGGGCGAGACTTTTCTTT.

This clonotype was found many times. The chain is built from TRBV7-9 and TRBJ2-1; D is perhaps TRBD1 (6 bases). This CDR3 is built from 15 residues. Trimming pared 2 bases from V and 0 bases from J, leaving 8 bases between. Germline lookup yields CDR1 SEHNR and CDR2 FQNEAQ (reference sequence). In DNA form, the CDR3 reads TGTGCCAGCAGCTTAATGACAGGCTCCTACAATGAGCAGTTCTTC. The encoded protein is CASSLMTGSYNEQFF. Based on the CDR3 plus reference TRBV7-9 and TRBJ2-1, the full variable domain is DTGVSQNPRHKITKRGQNVTFRCDPISEHNRLYWYRQTLGQGPEFLTYFQNEAQLEKSRLLSDRFSAERPKGSFSTLEIQRTEQGDSAMYLCASSLMTGSYNEQFFGPGTRLTVL.

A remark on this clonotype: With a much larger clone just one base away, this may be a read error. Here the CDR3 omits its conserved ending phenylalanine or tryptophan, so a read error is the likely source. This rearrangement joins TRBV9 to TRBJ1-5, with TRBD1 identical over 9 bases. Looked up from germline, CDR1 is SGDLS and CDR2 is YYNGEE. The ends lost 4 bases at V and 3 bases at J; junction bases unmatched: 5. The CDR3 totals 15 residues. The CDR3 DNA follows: TGTGCCAGCAGCCCCGGGACAGGGATCAATCAGCCCCAGCATTTA. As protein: CASSPGTGINQPQHL.

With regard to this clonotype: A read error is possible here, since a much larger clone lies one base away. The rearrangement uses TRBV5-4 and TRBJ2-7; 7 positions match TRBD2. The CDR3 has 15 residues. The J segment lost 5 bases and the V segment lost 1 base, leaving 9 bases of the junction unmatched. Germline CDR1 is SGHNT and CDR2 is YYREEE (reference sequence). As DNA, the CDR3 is TGTGCCAGCAGCTTGTCTACTAGCGAGGCCAACGAGCAGTACTTC. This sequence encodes CASSLSTSEANEQYF.

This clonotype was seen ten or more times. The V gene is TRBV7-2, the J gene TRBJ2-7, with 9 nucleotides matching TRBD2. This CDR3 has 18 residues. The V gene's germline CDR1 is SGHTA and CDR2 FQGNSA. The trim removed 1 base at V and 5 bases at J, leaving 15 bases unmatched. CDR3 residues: CASSLGLNPLAGFDEQYF. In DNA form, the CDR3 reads TGTGCCAGCAGCTTAGGTCTTAACCCGCTAGCGGGGTTTGACGAGCAGTACTTC.

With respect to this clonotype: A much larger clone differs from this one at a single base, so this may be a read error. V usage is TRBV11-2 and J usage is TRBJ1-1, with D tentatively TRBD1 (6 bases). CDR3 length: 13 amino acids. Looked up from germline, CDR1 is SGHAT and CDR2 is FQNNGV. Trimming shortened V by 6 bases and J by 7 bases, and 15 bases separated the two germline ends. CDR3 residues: CASRRGGGSEAFF. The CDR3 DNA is TGTGCCAGCAGACGAGGGGGAGGTAGTGAAGCTTTCTTT.